The next 32 T cell receptor beta chains were all read from a single sample in a study of T-cell reconstitution after alpha-beta-depleted transplantation in children. TCRbeta library construction was performed incorporating unique molecular identifiers. TCRdb used MiXCR to reprocess the PCR reads, holding one entry per CDR3 protein. The table has over 85,000 distinct CDR3 sequences, 4.5% to 7.5% seen once. The input for sequencing was PBMCs, mostly from graft donor cells, taken 60 days after TCRalphabeta/CD19-depleted stem cell transplant. The receptors here all came from a female patient aged 2-9 years who had a stem cell transplant for Fanconi anemia, so the T cells may come from the graft donor.

The chain recombines TRBV7-9 with TRBJ1-3; D call uncertain. CDR1 and CDR2 (germline): SEHNR, FQNEAQ (reference sequence). Trimming stripped 2 bases from V and 0 bases from J, with 5 bases between. CDR3 length equals 14 residues. The CDR3 DNA reads as TGTGCCAGCAGCTTAATATCCTCTGGAAACACCATATATTTT. Its translation: CASSLISSGNTIYF. Full variable domain (rest looked up from reference TRBV7-9 and TRBJ1-3): DTGVSQNPRHKITKRGQNVTFRCDPISEHNRLYWYRQTLGQGPEFLTYFQNEAQLEKSRLLSDRFSAERPKGSFSTLEIQRTEQGDSAMYLCASSLISSGNTIYFGEGSWLTVV.

This clonotype was counted at least ten times. V is TRBV3-1 and J is TRBJ2-1, with 11 bases fitting TRBD2. There are 16 residues in the CDR3. The germline CDR1 and CDR2 sequences are LGHDT and YNNKEL (reference sequence). J lost 3 bases, V lost 1 base, and 2 bases had no gene match. The CDR3 DNA sequence: TGTGCCAGCAGCCAAGTAGCGGGGGGGTTCTACAATGAGCAGTTCTTC. Its protein is CASSQVAGGFYNEQFF.

The chain employs TRBV27 and TRBJ1-1; D gene uncertain. The ends were cut back, 1 base at V and 3 bases at J, with 6 bases in the middle. Germline CDR1 and CDR2: MNHEY and SMNVEV (reference sequence). The CDR3 spans 13 residues. CDR3 in DNA: TGTGCCAGCAGTTTATATGGCGACACTGAAGCTTTCTTT. The encoded protein is CASSLYGDTEAFF.

This clonotype has ten or more counts. The V and J genes are TRBV12-3 or TRBV12-4 and TRBJ2-1; perhaps TRBD2 as D (5 bases). This CDR3 has 15 amino acids. Trimming removed 6 bases at V and 0 bases at J, with 12 bases between. CDR3 loop: CASSFRGSSYNEQFF. The CDR3 DNA reads TGTGCCAGCAGCTTCCGAGGGAGCTCCTACAATGAGCAGTTCTTC.

This clonotype was counted only a few times. V and J are TRBV6-1 and TRBJ2-1; D unresolved. The CDR3 sequence is 14 residues long. V lost 0 bases, J lost 10 bases, and 13 bases lay in between. Germline assignment: CDR1 MNHNS and CDR2 SASEGT. In nucleotides, the CDR3 is TGTGCCAGCAGTGAAGCGCTTTCTCGCCGGGAGCAGTTCTTC. Translated, it gives CASSEALSRREQFF.

This clonotype has at least ten counts. This chain uses TRBV20-1 with TRBJ2-5; D is ambiguous. In germline, CDR1 is DFQATT, CDR2 SNEGSKA (reference sequence). The CDR3 spans 15 residues. V lost 2 bases and J 4 bases, leaving 17 bases between the germline ends. CDR3 residues: CSARQPLGVSETQYF. The CDR3 coding sequence is TGCAGTGCTAGACAACCCCTCGGAGTGTCAGAGACCCAGTACTTC.

This clonotype came up many times. The rearrangement links TRBV10-3 to TRBJ2-7; no clear D. The CDR3 sequence is 14 residues long. Trimming left V 0 bases short and J 5 bases short, with 11 bases between. Germline CDR1 ENHRY, CDR2 SYGVKD. As DNA, the CDR3 is TGTGCCATCAGTGAGTCGATTACCGACCACGAGCAGTACTTC. This sequence encodes CAISESITDHEQYF.

V and J are TRBV20-1 and TRBJ1-5; D gene unclear. The CDR3 totals 13 residues. From germline, CDR1 is DFQATT and CDR2 SNEGSKA (reference sequence). V was clipped by 0 bases and J by 6 bases, with 9 bases between them. CDR3 residues: CSARDPGVQPQHF. The CDR3 bases are TGCAGTGCTAGAGATCCTGGGGTTCAGCCCCAGCATTTT.

This clonotype has a single count. This sequence joins TRBV14 and TRBJ2-1, with 14 bases that match TRBD2. Germline V CDR1 and CDR2: SGHDN, FVKESK. With V trimmed by 2 bases and J by 0 bases, 12 bases remained unmatched. The CDR3 is 21 amino acids. The CDR3 loop is CASSQIRPGTSGGSSYNEQFF. The CDR3 region has the DNA TGTGCCAGCAGCCAAATCCGACCCGGGACTAGCGGGGGTAGCTCCTACAATGAGCAGTTCTTC. Supplemented by reference TRBV14 and TRBJ2-1, the full variable domain reads EAGVTQFPSHSVIEKGQTVTLRCDPISGHDNLYWYRRVMGKEIKFLLHFVKESKQDESGMPNNRFLAERTGGTYSTLKVQPAELEDSGVYFCASSQIRPGTSGGSSYNEQFFGPGTRLTVL.

This clonotype showed up many times. V usage is TRBV27 and J usage is TRBJ2-2, with D possibly being TRBD2 (5 bases). The germline CDR1 and CDR2 sequences are MNHEY and SMNVEV (reference sequence). Trimming took off 2 bases at V and 1 base at J, with 8 bases between the two ends. The CDR3 spans 15 residues. As DNA, the CDR3 is TGTGCCAGCAGTTTACTAGCCTTGAACACCGGGGAGCTGTTTTTT. This codes for CASSLLALNTGELFF.

This clonotype has only a few counts. The gene calls are TRBV10-3 and TRBJ2-5; maybe TRBD2 (5 bases). Trimming removed 4 bases from V and 1 base from J, with 10 bases in between. The length of the CDR3 is 14 residues. The germline V gene encodes CDR1 ENHRY and CDR2 SYGVKD. The CDR3 DNA reads TGTGCCATCAGTGGAGGGATAGGCCAAGAGACCCAGTACTTC. Its protein product is CAISGGIGQETQYF.

This clonotype appeared a few times. The rearrangement uses TRBV18 and TRBJ1-1; D gene ambiguous. V gave up 1 base and J gave up 0 bases, with 6 bases separating them. The CDR3 has 14 residues. CDR1 and CDR2 from the germline V gene are KGHSH and LQKENI. The CDR3, as DNA: TGTGCCAGCTCACCACAAAACGTGAACACTGAAGCTTTCTTT. Its protein product is CASSPQNVNTEAFF.

This clonotype was counted many times. The chain is built from TRBV7-9 and TRBJ1-1; possible D gene TRBD1, 5 bases. The CDR3 length is 15 residues. V gave up 8 bases and J gave up 2 bases, with 18 bases separating them. The V gene's germline CDR1 is SEHNR and CDR2 FQNEAQ (reference sequence). This CDR3 reads CASERGLGTNTEAFF. In nucleotides, the CDR3 is TGTGCCAGCGAGAGGGGACTTGGGACTAACACTGAAGCTTTCTTT.

The chain uses TRBV5-1 and TRBJ2-3; D gene unclear. This CDR3 is 12 amino acids long. V lost 2 bases and J lost 6, with 7 bases in between. Germline V lookup: CDR1 SGHRS, CDR2 YFSETQ. CDR3 sequence (DNA): TGCGCCAGCAGCTTTTCGTTGGATACGCAGTATTTT. As protein: CASSFSLDTQYF.

This clonotype was detected ten times or more. The chain employs TRBV4-2 and TRBJ2-1; the match to TRBD2 covers 8 bases. CDR3 size: 16 residues. The V segment lost 4 bases and the J segment 5 bases; nucleotides outside the gene matches: 10. Germline V gives CDR1 LGHNA, CDR2 YNFKEQ. As DNA, the CDR3 is TGTGCCAGCAGCCCCTCCTCTAGCGGGTTTAACAATGAGCAGTTCTTC. This encodes CASSPSSSGFNNEQFF.

A few counts support this clonotype. DNA for the CDR3: TGTGCCAGCAGTCTACAGGACGGACATGAAAAACTGTTTTTT. Amino acid sequence: CASSLQDGHEKLFF. This sequence joins TRBV3-1 and TRBJ1-4; possible D gene TRBD1, 5 bases. Germline CDR1 reads LGHDT; CDR2 reads YNNKEL (reference sequence). V lost 6 bases and J lost 6, with 14 bases in between. The CDR3 runs to 14 residues. The whole variable domain, remainder taken from reference TRBV3-1 and TRBJ1-4, is DTAVSQTPKYLVTQMGNDKSIKCEQNLGHDTMYWYKQDSKKFLKIMFSYNNKELIINETVPNRFSPKSPDKAHLNLHINSLELGDSAVYFCASSLQDGHEKLFFGSGTQLSVL.

This clonotype was counted many times. The chain has TRBV12-3 or TRBV12-4 and TRBJ2-4; no clear D. This CDR3 is 14 amino acids long. The V gene lost 3 bases and the J gene lost 0 bases, with 6 bases spanning the gap. The CDR3 region has the DNA TGTGCCAGCAGTTTTTCTCTAGCCAAAAACATTCAGTACTTC. Amino acid sequence: CASSFSLAKNIQYF.

The CDR3 protein is CASSFTRLAGPTSGELFF. For the CDR3, the DNA is TGTGCCAGCAGCTTTACGCGACTAGCGGGACCCACTTCCGGGGAGCTGTTTTTT. The chain links TRBV11-1 to TRBJ2-2; 11 bases line up with TRBD2. Trimming cost V 3 bases and J 6 bases; bases outside gene matches: 12. Germline V gene sequence: CDR1 SGHAT, CDR2 FQDESV (reference sequence). CDR3 length equals 18 residues.

In its sample, this clonotype was seen many times. This chain links TRBV27 with TRBJ2-3; D is possibly TRBD1 or TRBD2 (6 bases each). Germline CDR1 MNHEY, CDR2 SMNVEV (reference sequence). The V end was cut by 7 bases, the J end by 10 bases, with 21 bases between. This CDR3 contains 14 residues. The CDR3 spells CASKGGLPTMAQYF. CDR3 sequence (DNA): TGTGCCAGCAAGGGGGGACTGCCCACAATGGCGCAGTATTTT.

A few counts support this clonotype. V is TRBV9 and J is TRBJ2-7, with D perhaps matching TRBD1 (5 bases). Trimming stripped 4 bases from V and 1 base from J, with 18 bases between. Germline CDR1 SGDLS, CDR2 YYNGEE. This CDR3 is built from 16 residues. The CDR3 loop is CASSPGRGHQSYEQYF. CDR3 DNA sequence: TGTGCCAGCAGCCCAGGTAGAGGACACCAATCCTACGAGCAGTACTTC.

This clonotype has only a few counts. This sequence joins TRBV7-3 and TRBJ2-3; the D call may be TRBD1 or TRBD2 (5 bases each). CDR1 is SGHTA and CDR2 is FQGTGA in the germline V gene. V lost 1 base and J lost 6, with 14 bases in between. The CDR3 is 15 amino acids. The CDR3 sequence is CASSLIGGRVDTQYF. In DNA form, the CDR3 reads TGTGCCAGCAGCTTAATTGGGGGTCGTGTGGATACGCAGTATTTT.

This clonotype came up many times. The genes are TRBV12-3 or TRBV12-4 and TRBJ1-5, with a tentative D call TRBD1 (6 bases). Trimming stripped 1 base from V and 6 bases from J, with 13 bases between. The CDR3 runs to 15 residues. CDR3 loop: CASSLGQGGGQPQHF. CDR3 coding DNA: TGTGCCAGCAGTTTAGGGCAGGGAGGGGGTCAGCCCCAGCATTTT.

The chain is built from TRBV20-1 and TRBJ1-1; D is ambiguous. The CDR3 has 11 residues. Per germline, CDR1 DFQATT and CDR2 SNEGSKA (reference sequence). Trimming removed 2 bases at V and 1 base at J, with 2 bases between. The CDR3 sequence is CSARKNTEAFF. DNA for the CDR3: TGCAGTGCTAGAAAGAACACTGAAGCTTTCTTT.

This clonotype showed up many times. The CDR3 spells CASSGTSRATDTQYF. The DNA of the CDR3 is TGTGCCAGCAGCGGGACTAGCCGCGCCACAGATACGCAGTATTTT. This chain uses TRBV9 with TRBJ2-3; 8 bases are shared with TRBD2. The CDR3 runs to 15 residues. Trimming at V came to 3 bases and at J to 2 bases, leaving 5 bases not matched to a gene. Germline V gives CDR1 SGDLS, CDR2 YYNGEE.

The genes are TRBV2 and TRBJ2-6; the match to TRBD1 covers 10 bases. Trimming at V came to 10 bases and at J to 1 base, leaving 13 bases not matched to a gene. This CDR3 comprises 18 residues. CDR1 and CDR2 from the germline V gene are SNHLY and FYNNEI. The CDR3 loop reads CATSRGDRGPSGANVLTF. DNA of the CDR3: TGTGCCACCAGCCGAGGAGACAGGGGGCCATCTGGGGCCAACGTCCTGACTTTC.

This clonotype was counted at least ten times. This sequence joins TRBV5-1 and TRBJ2-7; D is ambiguous. Trimming cost V 4 bases and J 2 bases, with 10 bases left between them. Looked up from germline, CDR1 is SGHRS and CDR2 is YFSETQ. This CDR3 has 13 residues. The CDR3 DNA is TGCGCCAGCAGCCCCGGATCGACCTACGAGCAGTACTTC. This translates into CASSPGSTYEQYF.

This clonotype was counted ten times or more. The genes are TRBV4-2 and TRBJ2-3, with TRBD2 matching over 16 bases. Per germline, CDR1 LGHNA and CDR2 YNFKEQ. The V gene end was trimmed by 1 base and the J gene end by 0 bases; junction bases not matched to a gene: 4. The CDR3 length is 19 residues. DNA for the CDR3: TGTGCCAGCAGCCAAGTGCCGGGACTAGCGGGAGGGAGCACAGATACGCAGTATTTT. Protein: CASSQVPGLAGGSTDTQYF.

A remark on this clonotype: Because the CDR3 is missing its conserved closing phenylalanine or tryptophan, this is likely a read error. The J gene is TRBJ2-7, the V gene TRBV5-6; D may be TRBD2 (6 bases). CDR1 is SGHDT, CDR2 YYEEEE, per germline. V was clipped by 4 bases and J by 6 bases, with 11 bases between them. The CDR3 covers 12 residues. CDR3 amino acids: CASSRESREQYY. CDR3 sequence (DNA): TGTGCCAGCAGCCGGGAGAGTCGCGAGCAGTACTAC.

This clonotype came up many times. This chain links TRBV12-3 or TRBV12-4 with TRBJ2-7, with TRBD1 matching over 9 bases. The CDR3 spans 14 residues. Unmatched junction bases numbered 6, after V lost 6 bases and J lost 3 bases. CDR3 loop: CASRGQGPFYEQYF. In DNA, the CDR3 is TGTGCCAGCAGGGGACAGGGCCCGTTCTACGAGCAGTACTTC.

This clonotype was recorded at least ten times. The V gene is TRBV20-1, the J gene TRBJ2-1, with 12 positions matching TRBD2. Losses at the gene ends were 3 bases for V and 9 bases for J; bases not matched to a gene: 12. From germline, CDR1 is DFQATT and CDR2 SNEGSKA (reference sequence). The CDR3 totals 16 residues. Here the CDR3 DNA reads TGCAGTGCTAGTAGGTGGAGACTAGCGGGAGATGGTGAGCAGTTCTTC. As protein: CSASRWRLAGDGEQFF.

V usage is TRBV6-5 and J usage is TRBJ1-2, with D possibly TRBD1 on 5 matching bases. Germline assignment: CDR1 MNHEY and CDR2 SVGAGI. V was clipped by 2 bases and J by 4 bases, with 14 bases between them. This CDR3 region has 15 residues. CDR3 in amino acids: CASSYRPGDLYGYTF. CDR3 DNA sequence: TGTGCCAGCAGTTACCGCCCGGGGGATCTCTATGGCTACACCTTC.

This clonotype was seen more than once but under ten times. The V call is TRBV28, the J call TRBJ2-1; TRBD2 matches 13 bases. Germline CDR1 is MDHEN and CDR2 is SYDVKM. The CDR3 sequence is 14 residues long. Trimming at V came to 6 bases and at J to 14 bases, leaving 10 bases not matched to a gene. CDR3 DNA sequence: TGTGCCAGCAGACCGGGACTAGCGGGGTGGGGGGAGTTCTTC. Translation gives CASRPGLAGWGEFF.